A selection of T cell receptor beta chains follows, all from one sample in a study of T cells after yellow fever vaccination. TCRdb independently ran MiXCR on the 5' RACE reads; one entry per CDR3 protein. The data show a few hundred thousand distinct CDR3 sequences, over 4% seen once. Sample: PBMCs, taken 5 days after the yellow fever booster vaccination. These receptors all stem from a young man who received the YFV17D yellow fever vaccine. CDR3s include the opening cysteine and the closing phenylalanine or tryptophan. A D gene is named only where the DNA matches it firmly. Rows give clone size only sometimes, using once, few, many, or a class for an expanded clone.

CDR3aa	CDR3nt	abundance	d_gene	j_gene	v_gene
CASTKTGDRGEQYF	TGTGCCAGCACCAAGACAGGGGACCGCGGCGAGCAGTACTTC	few	TRBD1	TRBJ2-7	TRBV12-3/TRBV12-4
CATSESGNRPDTQYF	TGTGCCACCAGTGAGTCGGGGAATCGCCCGGATACGCAGTATTTT	few	NA	TRBJ2-3	TRBV24-1
CATSRDKRGYNSPLHF	TGTGCCACCAGCAGAGATAAGAGGGGCTATAATTCACCCCTCCACTTT	few	NA	TRBJ1-6	TRBV15
CASRRRAYTDTQYF	TGTGCCAGTAGAAGGCGGGCATACACAGATACGCAGTATTTT	NA	NA	TRBJ2-3	TRBV19
CASLDSSYNEQFF	TGTGCCAGTTTAGACAGCTCCTACAATGAGCAGTTCTTC	few	NA	TRBJ2-1	TRBV13
CASRPTGDLFGYTF	TGTGCCAGCAGACCGACAGGGGACTTGTTTGGCTACACCTTC	few	TRBD1	TRBJ1-2	TRBV19
CASSPGRTNSPLHF	TGCGCCAGCAGCCCGGGGCGGACGAATTCACCCCTCCACTTT	many	NA	TRBJ1-6	TRBV5-1
CSASRRGATYEQYF	TGCAGTGCTAGTCGCAGGGGGGCAACCTACGAGCAGTACTTC	NA	NA	TRBJ2-7	TRBV20-1
CASSQVGAGDTQYF	TGCGCCAGCAGCCAAGTCGGAGCGGGGGATACGCAGTATTTT	many	TRBD2	TRBJ2-3	TRBV4-1
CAEGGSYEQYF	TGTGCGGAGGGGGGCAGCTACGAGCAGTACTTC	NA	NA	TRBJ2-7	TRBV27
CASSEAPRITDTQYF	TGTGCCAGCAGTGAAGCCCCGAGGATCACAGATACGCAGTATTTT	few	NA	TRBJ2-3	TRBV6-1
CASSLFVTGELFF	TGTGCCAGCAGTCTATTTGTAACCGGGGAGCTGTTTTTT	few	NA	TRBJ2-2	TRBV27
CASSMAARTGELFF	TGTGCCAGTAGTATGGCGGCGCGAACCGGGGAGCTGTTTTTT	many	NA	TRBJ2-2	TRBV19
CASSQDWDNEQFF	TGCGCCAGCAGCCAAGATTGGGACAATGAGCAGTTCTTC	many	NA	TRBJ2-1	TRBV4-3
CASSPTAGGSSTGELFF	TGTGCCAGCAGCCCCACAGCGGGGGGGAGCAGCACCGGGGAGCTGTTTTTT	NA	TRBD2	TRBJ2-2	TRBV4-2
CASSFGLIPNTQYF	TGTGCCAGCAGCTTCGGACTCATACCAAATACGCAGTATTTT	many	NA	TRBJ2-3	TRBV12-3/TRBV12-4
CASSVGTTYEQYF	TGTGCCAGCAGCGTAGGCACGACCTACGAGCAGTACTTC	NA	NA	TRBJ2-7	TRBV9
CASRSATEEQFF	TGCGCCAGCAGGTCAGCGACAGAGGAGCAGTTCTTC	NA	NA	TRBJ2-1	TRBV5-1
CATSEFTGSWFF	TGTGCCACCAGTGAATTTACAGGGTCTTGGTTCTTC	many	NA	TRBJ2-1	TRBV24-1
CASRREGPNEKLFF	TGCGCCAGCAGAAGAGAGGGGCCTAATGAAAAACTGTTTTTT	few	NA	TRBJ1-4	TRBV4-1
CASSIRGQGGFYEQYF	TGTGCCAGTAGTATTCGGGGCCAGGGGGGCTTCTACGAGCAGTACTTC	NA	NA	TRBJ2-7	TRBV19
CSASRTLDEKLFF	TGCAGTGCTAGTCGGACATTGGATGAAAAACTGTTTTTT	many	NA	TRBJ1-4	TRBV20-1